This T cell receptor beta chain was captured in a study of blood T cell repertoires in COVID-19. Study background: The United States, Italy and Spain were the sources of the acute and convalescent COVID-19 samples. T cells, B-cell-depleted T cells, or PBMCs provided the cDNA or gDNA that served as material.

The authors' processing: It was from reference gene primer amplification that nucleated cell counts were estimated. TCRdb's table, derived via immunoSEQ multiplex PCR, lists solely in-frame clones and lacks some. The D gene and trimming were derived from the DNA, and the V and J assignments and clone size from that table. The sample holds roughly 190,000 clones, around 83% seen once. Germline V gene data show CDR1 as MNHEY and CDR2 as SVGAGI. This CDR3 is 14 amino acids long. J lost 3 bases, V lost 6 bases, and 8 bases had no gene match. The sequence was collected from a middle-aged woman with acute or convalescent COVID-19. Input material: peripheral blood. This chain uses TRBV6-5 with TRBJ2-7; TRBD1 agrees at 7 bases. CDR3: CASRATGYFYEQYF. In nucleotides, the CDR3 is TGTGCCAGCAGAGCGACAGGGTACTTCTACGAGCAGTACTTC.